This T cell receptor (beta chain) was obtained from a study of blood T cell repertoires in COVID-19. Study summary: Collection of acute and convalescent COVID-19 samples took place in the United States, Italy and Spain. PBMCs, B-cell-depleted T cells, or T cells were the source of the cDNA or gDNA that made up the material.

Germline V gene lookup returns CDR1 MNHEY and CDR2 SMNVEV (reference sequence). After removal of 5 bases from V and 2 bases from J, the junction contained 7 bases not matched to a gene. The CDR3 sequence is 15 residues long. How the authors handled the data: Reference gene primer amplification gave estimated nucleated cell counts. Using immunoSEQ multiplex PCR, the repertoire was profiled, and TCRdb retains in-frame clones only, with some absent. V and J calls plus clone size are reproduced from that table; the DNA served to infer D and trimming. The table shows approximately 100,000 clones, with over 75% occurring only once.

Source material: peripheral blood. The V gene is TRBV27, the J gene TRBJ1-1; 8 positions agree with TRBD1. This TCR was sampled from a woman older than 75 with acute or convalescent COVID-19. CDR3 nucleotides: TGTGCCAGCAGTCGGGCGGGACAGGAAAACACTGAAGCTTTCTTT. Its protein product is CASSRAGQENTEAFF.